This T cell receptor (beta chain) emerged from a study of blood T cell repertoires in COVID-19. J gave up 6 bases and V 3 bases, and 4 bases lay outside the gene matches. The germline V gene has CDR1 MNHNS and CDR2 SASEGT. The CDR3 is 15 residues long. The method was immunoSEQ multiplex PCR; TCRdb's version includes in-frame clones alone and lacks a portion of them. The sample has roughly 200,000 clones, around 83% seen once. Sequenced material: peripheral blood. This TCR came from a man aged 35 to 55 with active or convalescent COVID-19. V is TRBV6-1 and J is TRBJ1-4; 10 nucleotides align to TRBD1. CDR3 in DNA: TGTGCCAGCAGTGATTCCGGGACAGGGGATGAAAAACTGTTTTTT. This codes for CASSDSGTGDEKLFF.